Listed below are T cell receptor beta chains from one sample, sequenced in a study of CD8 T cells in ankylosing spondylitis. In TCRdb, the 5' RACE reads were re-called with MiXCR into one record per CDR3 protein. Among some 330,000 distinct CDR3 sequences listed, 7.5% to 9% were seen once. The sequenced sample was blood, either unsorted or a sorted T cell fraction (not recorded which). The receptors derive from a male donor with ankylosing spondylitis. The CDR3 runs from the conserved cysteine through the conserved F or W. A D gene is named only where the DNA matches it firmly. Some rows have no size entry. The others give once, few or many, or a class for an expanded clone.

>TRBV18|TRBJ1-5|.|.
CASSRDSANQPQHF
TGTGCCAGCTCAAGAGACAGCGCCAATCAGCCCCAGCATTTT
>TRBV15|TRBJ2-2|TRBD1|.
CATSSRSTGRSGELFF
TGTGCCACCAGCAGTCGGTCGACAGGGCGGTCCGGGGAGCTGTTTTTT
>TRBV25-1|TRBJ2-3|.|few
CASSEFRGTDTQYF
TGTGCCAGCAGTGAGTTTAGAGGGACAGATACGCAGTATTTT
>TRBV11-3|TRBJ2-2|.|.
CASSLGSVGVGELFF
TGTGCCAGCAGCTTAGGATCCGTAGGGGTCGGGGAGCTGTTTTTT
>TRBV6-1|TRBJ2-4|.|.
CASRRTLAKNIQYF
TGTGCCAGCAGACGGACCTTAGCCAAAAACATTCAGTACTTC
>TRBV28|TRBJ2-6|.|.
CASKGHSVRANVLTF
TGTGCCAGCAAGGGACATTCAGTTAGGGCCAACGTCCTGACTTTC
>TRBV5-4|TRBJ1-1|.|.
CASSYDRRVTEAFF
TGTGCCAGCAGTTATGACAGGAGGGTTACTGAAGCTTTCTTT
>TRBV28|TRBJ2-7|.|.
CASSAPGASSYEQYF
TGTGCCAGCAGTGCTCCGGGAGCCAGCTCCTACGAGCAGTACTTC
>TRBV7-2|TRBJ2-2|TRBD1|.
CASSGGTGAANTGELFF
TGTGCCAGCAGCGGCGGGACAGGGGCGGCGAACACCGGGGAGCTGTTTTTT
>TRBV12-3/TRBV12-4|TRBJ2-4|.|.
CASRPDGGGGVDIQYF
TGTGCCAGCAGGCCGGACGGCGGAGGGGGGGTGGACATTCAGTACTTC